This is a list of T cell receptor beta chains from one sample in a study of long-term antiretroviral therapy in people with HIV. The repertoire was sequenced with immunoSEQ multiplex PCR; TCRdb's copy has only in-frame clones and lacks some. Of approximately 6,500 clones detected, around 70% appear once; the ten largest clones hold approximately 17%. The material was unsorted PBMCs, obtained about 0.9 years before starting antiretroviral therapy. The receptors stem from a man aged 40-50 years with HIV. Both conserved end residues are trimmed from each CDR3. The D gene is left open where the match is weak.

v_gene,j_gene,d_gene,CDR3aa
TRBV6-1,TRBJ2-1,NA,ASSGLQGDNEQF
TRBV7-3,TRBJ1-1,NA,ASSLTMNTEAF
TRBV27,TRBJ2-3,NA,ASSLSWSGADTQY
TRBV30,TRBJ1-3,TRBD1,AWNHRGFSGNTIY
TRBV7-9,TRBJ2-4,TRBD1,ASSSGQGLRIQY
TRBV2,TRBJ2-5,TRBD1,ASRTGIGETQY
TRBV6-1,TRBJ1-2,NA,ASLKQGNYGYT
TRBV5-1,TRBJ1-6,NA,ASSPAGPEANSPLH
TRBV9,TRBJ1-2,TRBD1,ASSAGTDFLYGYT
TRBV9,TRBJ2-2,TRBD2,ASSAYGGVAELF
TRBV7-3,TRBJ2-2,TRBD2,ASSTWGSGGPNTGELF
TRBV5-4,TRBJ2-2,NA,ASSLAAPGRNTGELF
TRBV27,TRBJ1-6,NA,ASSLSGPRSPLH
TRBV7-2,TRBJ2-1,TRBD2,AITIVGGASEQF
TRBV19,TRBJ2-3,NA,ASSIVGTSTDTQY
TRBV7-2,TRBJ2-7,NA,ASSWGVKFYEQY
TRBV5-1,TRBJ2-7,TRBD1,ASSLDRATYEQY
TRBV30,TRBJ2-7,NA,AWKDGYEQY
TRBV19,TRBJ2-2,TRBD1,ASSRDRFTGELF
TRBV14,TRBJ1-2,NA,ASSQDPRENGNYGYT
TRBV7-8,TRBJ1-3,TRBD1,ASSAAGVGTAV
TRBV14,TRBJ2-3,NA,ASSRFSTDTQY
TRBV19,TRBJ2-1,NA,ASSVLGNEQF
TRBV7-8,TRBJ2-2,NA,ASSLVWGSGELF
TRBV2,TRBJ2-5,TRBD2,AIPASGGQETQY
TRBV7-2,TRBJ2-5,NA,ASSFGPDQETQY
TRBV30,TRBJ2-7,NA,AWSVGSSYEQY
TRBV15,TRBJ2-1,NA,ATSRDLVSEQF
TRBV9,TRBJ2-7,NA,ASSQEGSEQY
TRBV19,TRBJ1-6,NA,ASSMVNNSPLH
TRBV5-4,TRBJ2-1,NA,ASSWNNEQF
TRBV18,TRBJ2-3,NA,ASSPSGRSSRTDTQY
TRBV28,TRBJ2-5,TRBD1,ASSQSRQGRETQY
TRBV5-6,TRBJ1-6,NA,ASSLVGTGPYIGSPLH
TRBV19,TRBJ1-2,NA,ASSTQGNYGYT
TRBV4-3,TRBJ1-2,NA,ASSQDLGQGNYGYT
TRBV6-1,TRBJ2-7,NA,ASSAPSGTSYEQY
TRBV4-3,TRBJ2-4,TRBD2,ASSQERSGGVGIQY
TRBV7-2,TRBJ1-3,NA,ASSFGSSGNTIY
TRBV12-5,TRBJ1-2,NA,ASGFEVLYGYT
TRBV5-1,TRBJ2-1,NA,ASSLDRVVGSYNEQF
TRBV20-1,TRBJ2-4,NA,SAIAKNIQY
TRBV12-5,TRBJ2-7,NA,ASGRGDYEQY
TRBV6-5,TRBJ1-2,TRBD1,ASSYSTGGADYGYT
TRBV2,TRBJ2-6,TRBD1,ASSSYRGRGANVLT